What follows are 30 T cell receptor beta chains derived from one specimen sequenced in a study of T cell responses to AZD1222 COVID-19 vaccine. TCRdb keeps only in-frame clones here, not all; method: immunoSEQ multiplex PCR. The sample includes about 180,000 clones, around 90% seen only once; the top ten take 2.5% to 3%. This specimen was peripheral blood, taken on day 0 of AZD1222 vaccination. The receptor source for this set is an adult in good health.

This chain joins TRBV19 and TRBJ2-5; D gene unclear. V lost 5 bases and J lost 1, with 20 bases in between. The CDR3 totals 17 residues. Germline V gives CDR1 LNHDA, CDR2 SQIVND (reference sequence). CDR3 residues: CASSPHGGSTSQETQYF. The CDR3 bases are TGTGCCAGTAGTCCCCACGGCGGATCGACGTCCCAAGAGACCCAGTACTTC.

The DNA for the CDR3 is TGTGCCAGCAAACCTTTAGCGGGAATATACGAGCAGTACTTC. Translated: CASKPLAGIYEQYF. The chain combines TRBV27 with TRBJ2-7, with 8 positions matching TRBD2. The CDR3 sequence is 14 residues long. Trimming at V came to 7 bases and at J to 4 bases, leaving 9 bases not matched to a gene. CDR1 is MNHEY, CDR2 SMNVEV, per germline (reference sequence).

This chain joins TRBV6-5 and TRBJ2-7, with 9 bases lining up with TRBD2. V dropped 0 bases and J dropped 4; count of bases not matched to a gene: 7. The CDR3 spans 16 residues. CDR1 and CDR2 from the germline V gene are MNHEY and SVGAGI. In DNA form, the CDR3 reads TGTGCCAGCAGTTACTCCTCACTAGCGGGCGGATACGAGCAGTACTTC. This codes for CASSYSSLAGGYEQYF.

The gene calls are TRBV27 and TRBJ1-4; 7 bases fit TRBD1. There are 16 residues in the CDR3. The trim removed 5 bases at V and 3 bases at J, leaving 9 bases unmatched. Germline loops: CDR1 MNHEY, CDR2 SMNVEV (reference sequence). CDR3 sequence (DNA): TGTGCCAGCAGTGGCAGGGGGAACATTGCTAATGAAAAACTGTTTTTT. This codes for CASSGRGNIANEKLFF. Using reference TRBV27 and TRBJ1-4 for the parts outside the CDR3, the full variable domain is EAQVTQNPRYLITVTGKKLTVTCSQNMNHEYMSWYRQDPGLGLRQIYYSMNVEVTDKGDVPEGYKVSRKEKRNFPLILESPSPNQTSLYFCASSGRGNIANEKLFFGSGTQLSVL.

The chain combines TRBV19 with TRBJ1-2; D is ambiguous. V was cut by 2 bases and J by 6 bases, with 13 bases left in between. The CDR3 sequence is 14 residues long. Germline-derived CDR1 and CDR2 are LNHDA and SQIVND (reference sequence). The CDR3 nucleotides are TGTGCCAGTAGTATACGCCTGGGGTTGGATGGCTACACCTTC. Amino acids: CASSIRLGLDGYTF.

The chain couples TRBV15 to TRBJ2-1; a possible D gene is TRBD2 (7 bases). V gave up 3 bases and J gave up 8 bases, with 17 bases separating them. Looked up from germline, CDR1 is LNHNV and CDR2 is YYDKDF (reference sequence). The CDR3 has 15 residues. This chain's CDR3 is CATSRGGARIHEQFF. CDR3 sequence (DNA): TGTGCCACCAGCAGGGGGGGGGCGCGGATCCATGAGCAGTTCTTC.

The CDR3 DNA reads as TGTGCCAGCTCGGACGGACAGGGGGATTTCAATCAGCCCCAGCATTTT. It yields the protein CASSDGQGDFNQPQHF. This sequence joins TRBV5-4 and TRBJ1-5; 10 bases agree with TRBD1. Germline V gene sequence: CDR1 SGHNT, CDR2 YYREEE (reference sequence). The CDR3 is 16 amino acids. J was trimmed by 3 bases and V by 7 bases; bases with no gene match: 10.

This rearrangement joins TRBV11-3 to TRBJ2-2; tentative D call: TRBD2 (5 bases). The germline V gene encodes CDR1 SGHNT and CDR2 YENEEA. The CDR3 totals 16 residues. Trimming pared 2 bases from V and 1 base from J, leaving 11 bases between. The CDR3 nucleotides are TGTGCCAGCAGCTTATCTGCTAGCTGGAACACCGGGGAGCTGTTTTTT. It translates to CASSLSASWNTGELFF.

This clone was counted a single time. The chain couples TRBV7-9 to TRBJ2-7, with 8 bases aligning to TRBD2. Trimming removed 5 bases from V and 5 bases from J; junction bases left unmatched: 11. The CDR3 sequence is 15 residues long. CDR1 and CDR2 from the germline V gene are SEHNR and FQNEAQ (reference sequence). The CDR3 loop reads CASSGRREGRHEQYF. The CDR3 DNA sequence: TGTGCCAGCAGCGGGAGACGGGAGGGCCGTCACGAGCAGTACTTC.

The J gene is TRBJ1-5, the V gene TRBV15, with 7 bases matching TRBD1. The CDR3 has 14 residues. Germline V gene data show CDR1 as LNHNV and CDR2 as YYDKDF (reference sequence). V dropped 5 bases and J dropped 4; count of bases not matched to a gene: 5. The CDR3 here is CATSRGQENQPQHF. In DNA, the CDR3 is TGTGCCACCAGCCGAGGACAGGAGAATCAGCCCCAGCATTTT.

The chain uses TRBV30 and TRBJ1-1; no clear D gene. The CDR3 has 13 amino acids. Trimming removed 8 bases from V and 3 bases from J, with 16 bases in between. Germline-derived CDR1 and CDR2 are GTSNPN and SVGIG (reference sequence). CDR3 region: CAGKWEQYTEAFF. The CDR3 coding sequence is TGTGCCGGAAAATGGGAGCAGTACACTGAAGCTTTCTTT.

CDR3 sequence: CASSLSYNQPQHF. The CDR3, as DNA: TGTGCCAGCAGTTTATCCTACAATCAGCCCCAGCATTTT. This sequence joins TRBV27 and TRBJ1-5; D is ambiguous. CDR1 and CDR2 from the germline V gene are MNHEY and SMNVEV (reference sequence). V shed 0 bases and J shed 3 bases, with 3 bases lying between them. The CDR3 contains 13 residues.

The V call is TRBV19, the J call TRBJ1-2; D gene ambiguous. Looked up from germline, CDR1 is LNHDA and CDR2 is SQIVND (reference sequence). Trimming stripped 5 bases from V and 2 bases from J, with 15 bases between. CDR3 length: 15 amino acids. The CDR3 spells CASSGDGVRNYGYTF. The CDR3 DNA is TGTGCCAGTAGTGGAGATGGGGTTCGGAACTATGGCTACACCTTC.

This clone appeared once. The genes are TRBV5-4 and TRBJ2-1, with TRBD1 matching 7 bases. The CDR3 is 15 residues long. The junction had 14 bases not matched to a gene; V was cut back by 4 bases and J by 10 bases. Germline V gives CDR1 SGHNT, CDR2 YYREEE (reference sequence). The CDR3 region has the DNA TGTGCCAGCAGCCGGCCGCAGGGGGAGCGAATGGAGCAGTTCTTC. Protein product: CASSRPQGERMEQFF.

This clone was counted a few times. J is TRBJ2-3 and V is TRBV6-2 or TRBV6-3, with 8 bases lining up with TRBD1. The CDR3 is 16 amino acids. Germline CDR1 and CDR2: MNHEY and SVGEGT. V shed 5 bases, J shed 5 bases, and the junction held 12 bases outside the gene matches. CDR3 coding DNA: TGTGCCAGCAGTCCAGTCCCTGGACAGGGCTTAGATACGCAGTATTTT. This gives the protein CASSPVPGQGLDTQYF.

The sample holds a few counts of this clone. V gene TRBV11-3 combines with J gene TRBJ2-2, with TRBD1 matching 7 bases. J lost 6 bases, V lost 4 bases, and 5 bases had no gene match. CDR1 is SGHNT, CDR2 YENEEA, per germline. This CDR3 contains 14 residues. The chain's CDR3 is CASSSYQGAGELFF. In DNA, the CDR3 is TGTGCCAGCAGCTCCTACCAGGGGGCCGGGGAGCTGTTTTTT.

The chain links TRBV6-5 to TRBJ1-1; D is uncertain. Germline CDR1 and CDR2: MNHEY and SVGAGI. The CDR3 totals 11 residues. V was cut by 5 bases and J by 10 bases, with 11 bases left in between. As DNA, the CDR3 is TGTGCCAGCAGTCTGACCAGCAGAGCTTTCTTT. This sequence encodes CASSLTSRAFF.

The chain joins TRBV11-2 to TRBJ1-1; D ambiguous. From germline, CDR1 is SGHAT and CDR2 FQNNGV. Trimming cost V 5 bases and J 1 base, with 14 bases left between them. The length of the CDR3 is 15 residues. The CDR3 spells CASSLLRTENTEAFF. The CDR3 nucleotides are TGTGCCAGCAGCCTCTTGCGGACGGAGAACACTGAAGCTTTCTTT.

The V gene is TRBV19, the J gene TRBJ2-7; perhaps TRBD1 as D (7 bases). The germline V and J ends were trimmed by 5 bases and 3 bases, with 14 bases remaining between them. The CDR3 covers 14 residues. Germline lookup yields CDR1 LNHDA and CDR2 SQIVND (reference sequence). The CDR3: CASSLTQGGYEQYF. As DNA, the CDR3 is TGTGCCAGTAGTCTGACCCAGGGGGGCTACGAGCAGTACTTC.

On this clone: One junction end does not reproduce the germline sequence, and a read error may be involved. CDR3 DNA: TGTGCCACCAGCCAGGGACTAGCGGGATCCTACGGGCAGTACTTC. It specifies CATSQGLAGSYGQYF. The chain combines TRBV15 with TRBJ2-7, with TRBD2 matching 13 bases. Germline assignment: CDR1 LNHNV and CDR2 YYDKDF (reference sequence). CDR3 size: 15 residues.

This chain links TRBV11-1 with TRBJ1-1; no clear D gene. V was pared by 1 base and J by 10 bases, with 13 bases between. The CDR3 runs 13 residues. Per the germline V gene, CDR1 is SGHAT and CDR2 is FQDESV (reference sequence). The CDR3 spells CASSLDSGGRAFF. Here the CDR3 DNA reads TGTGCCAGCAGCTTAGACTCGGGAGGTAGAGCTTTCTTT.

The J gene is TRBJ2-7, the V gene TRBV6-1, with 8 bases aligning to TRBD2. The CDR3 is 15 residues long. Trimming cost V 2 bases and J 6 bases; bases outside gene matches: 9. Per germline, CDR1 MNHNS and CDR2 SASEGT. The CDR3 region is CASSEMGLVLGEQYF. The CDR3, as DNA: TGTGCCAGCAGTGAAATGGGACTAGTCCTTGGCGAGCAGTACTTC.

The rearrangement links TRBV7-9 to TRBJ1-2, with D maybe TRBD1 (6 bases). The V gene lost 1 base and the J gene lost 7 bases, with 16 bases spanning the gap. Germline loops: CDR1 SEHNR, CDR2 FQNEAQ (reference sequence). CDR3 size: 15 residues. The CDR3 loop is CASSLGLDRGGGYTF. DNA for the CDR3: TGTGCCAGCAGCTTAGGCCTGGACAGAGGTGGTGGCTACACCTTC.

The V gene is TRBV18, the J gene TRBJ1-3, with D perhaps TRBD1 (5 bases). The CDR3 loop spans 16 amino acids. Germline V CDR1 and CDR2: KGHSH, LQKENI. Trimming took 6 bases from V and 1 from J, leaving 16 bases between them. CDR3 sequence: CASSLGSTVSGNTIYF. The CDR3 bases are TGTGCCAGCTCCTTAGGTTCGACAGTGTCTGGAAACACCATATATTTT.

The chain's CDR3 is CASSDPRASGGSTYEQYF. CDR3 DNA: TGTGCCAGCAGTGACCCCCGCGCTAGCGGGGGTTCTACCTACGAGCAGTACTTC. This chain uses TRBV6-4 with TRBJ2-7, with 10 positions matching TRBD2. Per germline, CDR1 MRHNA and CDR2 SNTAGT. The CDR3 spans 18 residues. J lost 2 bases, V lost 2 bases, and 12 bases had no gene match.

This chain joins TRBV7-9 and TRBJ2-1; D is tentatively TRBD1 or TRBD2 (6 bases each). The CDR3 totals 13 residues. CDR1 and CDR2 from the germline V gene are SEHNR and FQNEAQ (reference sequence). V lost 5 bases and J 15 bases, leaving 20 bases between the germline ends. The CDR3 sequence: CASSLSGGLVLFF. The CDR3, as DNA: TGTGCCAGCAGCCTATCTGGGGGGCTGGTACTGTTCTTC.

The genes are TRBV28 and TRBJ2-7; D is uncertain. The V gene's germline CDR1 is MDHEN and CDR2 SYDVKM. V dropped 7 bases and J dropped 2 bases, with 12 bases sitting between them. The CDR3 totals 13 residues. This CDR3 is CASTPPGPYEQYF. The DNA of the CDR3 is TGTGCCAGCACCCCCCCCGGTCCCTACGAGCAGTACTTC.

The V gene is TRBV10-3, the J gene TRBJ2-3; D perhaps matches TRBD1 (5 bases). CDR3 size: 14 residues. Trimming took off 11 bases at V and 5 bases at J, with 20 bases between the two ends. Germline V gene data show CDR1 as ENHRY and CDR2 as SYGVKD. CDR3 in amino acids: CASLPAGQGDTQYF. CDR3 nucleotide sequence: TGTGCCTCCCTACCTGCAGGGCAAGGAGATACGCAGTATTTT.

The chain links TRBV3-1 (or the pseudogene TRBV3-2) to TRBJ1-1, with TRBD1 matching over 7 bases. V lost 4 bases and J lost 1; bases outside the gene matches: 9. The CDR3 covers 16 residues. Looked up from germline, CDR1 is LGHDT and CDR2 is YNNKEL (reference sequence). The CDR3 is CASSPTPGQPNTEAFF. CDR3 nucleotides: TGTGCCAGCAGCCCCACCCCGGGACAGCCGAACACTGAAGCTTTCTTT.

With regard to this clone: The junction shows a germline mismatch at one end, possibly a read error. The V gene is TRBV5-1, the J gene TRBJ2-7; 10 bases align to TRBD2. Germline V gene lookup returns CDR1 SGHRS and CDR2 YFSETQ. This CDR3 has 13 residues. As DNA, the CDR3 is TGCGCCAGCAGCTGGACTAGCGGTTACGGGCAGTACTTC. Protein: CASSWTSGYGQYF.